A selection of T cell receptor beta chains follows, all from one sample in a study of shared clonotypes between healthy human individuals. TCRdb's table, derived via immunoSEQ multiplex PCR, lists solely in-frame clones and lacks some. The sample has 450,000 to 600,000 clones, approximately 79% seen once. Specimen: PBMCs. The receptor set was obtained from a woman aged 40 to 49 in good health. Some clones in this sample may be carry-over from other donors' samples. Each CDR3 is given with its conserved first and last residue. A D gene is named only where the DNA matches it firmly. The size of a clone is reported for some rows only, either as once, few or many, or as a class for expanded clones.

j_call v_call d_call clone_size cdr3_nt cdr3_aa
TRBJ2-1 TRBV4-2 TRBD2 - TGTGCCAGCAGCCAAGGGGGAGGGACTAGTGTGTTCTTC CASSQGGGTSVFF
TRBJ2-2 TRBV7-2 TRBD2 many TGTGCCAGCAGCTTGGGACTAGCGGGAGGATCGACCGGGGAGCTGTTTTTT CASSLGLAGGSTGELFF
TRBJ1-1 TRBV12-5 - - TGTGCTAGTGGTACAGGGTTTGACACTGAAGCTTTCTTT CASGTGFDTEAFF
TRBJ1-3 TRBV5-1 TRBD1 - TGCGCCAGCAGCACAGGGGAATCTGGAAACACCATATATTTT CASSTGESGNTIYF
TRBJ2-7 TRBV7-2 - - TGTGCCAGCAGCTTAGCGCGAGGCTACGAGCAGTACTTC CASSLARGYEQYF
TRBJ2-1 TRBV10-3 TRBD2 - TGTGCCATCGGGCTAGCGGGAGACAATGAGCAGTTCTTC CAIGLAGDNEQFF
TRBJ2-1 TRBV29-1 - - TGCAGCGTTGAAGGATATGATGAGCAGTTCTTC CSVEGYDEQFF
TRBJ1-4 TRBV9 TRBD1 - TGTGCCAGCAGCGGAACGACAGGGGAGCTTGCAACTAATGAAAAACTGTTTTTT CASSGTTGELATNEKLFF
TRBJ2-7 TRBV7-2 TRBD2 - TGTGCCAGCAGCTCTACTAGCGTCTCCTACGAGCAGTACTTC CASSSTSVSYEQYF
TRBJ2-3 TRBV27 - once TGTGCCAGCAGTTTACAAGGGGGAAGCACAGATACGCAGTATTTT CASSLQGGSTDTQYF
TRBJ2-1 TRBV5-1 - - TGCGCCAGCACCCCCGGGGGAGCGGACAATGAGCAGTTCTTC CASTPGGADNEQFF
TRBJ1-1 TRBV18 - - TGTGCCAGCTCACAAGGGGGGGACACTGAAGCTTTCTTT CASSQGGDTEAFF
TRBJ2-2 TRBV4-1 - once TGCGCCAGCAGCCAAGATGGGGCCCTGGCCGGGGAGCTGTTTTTT CASSQDGALAGELFF
TRBJ1-2 TRBV30 - - TGTGCCGGATACAGCCAAAAAAGTGGCTACACCTTC CAGYSQKSGYTF
TRBJ2-1 TRBV6-6 TRBD2 - TGTGCCAGCAGGACTAGCCCTCCTTCTTACAATGAGCAGTTCTTC CASRTSPPSYNEQFF
TRBJ1-5 TRBV2 - - TGTGCCAGCAGTACTTATAGCAATCAGCCCCAGCATTTT CASSTYSNQPQHF
TRBJ1-2 TRBV19 - - TGTGCCAGTACCGACAGCCATAACTATGGCTACACCTTC CASTDSHNYGYTF
TRBJ2-5 TRBV23-1 - - TGCGCCAGCAGTCAACGACGACAGGTCTCGAAGACCCAGTACTTC CASSQRRQVSKTQYF
TRBJ2-3 TRBV19 - - TGTGCCAGTATGTCTTGGGGCCCCACAGATACGCAGTATTTT CASMSWGPTDTQYF
TRBJ1-1 TRBV11-2 - - TGTGCCAGCAGCCCTGACGGAGGGAACACTGAAGCTTTCTTT CASSPDGGNTEAFF
TRBJ1-5 TRBV5-6 TRBD1 - TGTGCCAGCAGCCGACAGGGAGAGGCTCAGCCCCAGCATTTT CASSRQGEAQPQHF
TRBJ2-5 TRBV10-2 TRBD2 few TGCGCCAGCAGGTTTAGCGGGGGACAAGAGACCCAGTACTTC CASRFSGGQETQYF
TRBJ2-5 TRBV11-2 - - TGTGCCAGCAGCCTCCAGGGAGTTCTGGCAGAGACCCAGTACTTC CASSLQGVLAETQYF
TRBJ2-7 TRBV6-5 - once TGTGCCAGCAGTTACCAGGGGGAGGGCTCCTACGAGCAGTACTTC CASSYQGEGSYEQYF
TRBJ2-2 TRBV25-1 - - TGTGCCAGCAGTGAATTAGCCACGAACACCGGGGAGCTGTTTTTT CASSELATNTGELFF
TRBJ2-2 TRBV28 TRBD2 few TGTGCCAGCAGTTTAGGGTCTAGCGGAGCCCCCGGCGGGGAGCTGTTTTTT CASSLGSSGAPGGELFF
TRBJ2-3 TRBV7-8 TRBD2 - TGTGCCAGCAGCTCCACCCGCAGGACTAGCGGGAGGTGGCCAGATACGCAGTATTTT CASSSTRRTSGRWPDTQYF
TRBJ2-7 TRBV28 - - TGTGCCAGCACCCCCGGGAGCCGGACCTACGAGCAGTACTTC CASTPGSRTYEQYF
TRBJ2-1 TRBV4-1 - - TGCGCCAGCAGCCAAGGGCCCAGCGGGAGGACAGGGGAGCAGTTCTTC CASSQGPSGRTGEQFF
TRBJ2-3 TRBV29-1 - - TGCAGCGTTGAATCCCGGGGCACAGATACGCAGTATTTT CSVESRGTDTQYF
TRBJ2-5 TRBV5-1 TRBD1 - TGCGCCAGCAGCTCCAAGCAGGGGGCCGGGGAGACCCAGTACTTC CASSSKQGAGETQYF
TRBJ2-3 TRBV18 - - TGTGCCAGCTCATTCCTGGAGTCGGGGAGCGATGGGGCAGATACGCAGTATTTT CASSFLESGSDGADTQYF
TRBJ2-2 TRBV18 - - TGTGCCAGCTCACCGAGGGATCTGAACACCGGGGAGCTGTTTTTT CASSPRDLNTGELFF
TRBJ2-1 TRBV27 - - TGTGCCAGCAGTCCCGGGACCGGTTACAATGAGCAGTTCTTC CASSPGTGYNEQFF
TRBJ2-1 TRBV19 - - TGTGCCAGTAGCCCGTGGGGACCCTACTACAATGAGCAGTTCTTC CASSPWGPYYNEQFF
TRBJ2-7 TRBV6-5 TRBD1 - TGTGCCAGCAGGCTGAGAGTGGACAGGGAGTACGAGCAGTACTTC CASRLRVDREYEQYF
TRBJ2-2 TRBV14 - - TGTGCCAGCAGCCAAGTGTCAAACACCGGGGAGCTGTTTTTT CASSQVSNTGELFF
TRBJ1-4 TRBV28 TRBD1 - TGTGCCAGCAGTTTAGGGGGACAGGGGAATGAAAAACTGTTTTTT CASSLGGQGNEKLFF
TRBJ2-4 TRBV9 TRBD2 - TGTGCCAGCAGCGTAGCTACGGGACGGACTAGCGGGAGGGGGAACATTCAGTACTTC CASSVATGRTSGRGNIQYF
TRBJ2-3 TRBV7-9 - - TGTGCCAGCAGCTTAGCGAGGGCAGATACGCAGTATTTT CASSLARADTQYF
TRBJ2-5 TRBV7-9 TRBD1 - TGTGCCAGCAGCCCCGGACAGGGGGACGAGACCCAGTACTTC CASSPGQGDETQYF
TRBJ2-2 TRBV2 - once TGTGCCAGCAGTGTTGGCAAAAACACCGGGGAGCTGTTTTTT CASSVGKNTGELFF
TRBJ1-2 TRBV30 - - TGTGCCTGGCACGGGAGGGAGAACTATGGCTACACCTTC CAWHGRENYGYTF
TRBJ2-1 TRBV10-1 - - TGCGCCAGCAGTTTGGGGGGATTCCACAATGAGCAGTTCTTC CASSLGGFHNEQFF
TRBJ2-7 TRBV28 TRBD2 - TGTGCCAGCAAGCCGGGACTAGCGCCTTCCTACGAGCAGTACTTC CASKPGLAPSYEQYF
TRBJ2-1 TRBV6-5 TRBD1 - TGTGCCAGCAGTTCCCGGGACAGGTGGAATGAGCAGTTCTTC CASSSRDRWNEQFF
TRBJ2-5 TRBV4-1 - - TGCGCCAGCAGCCAAGATCCCAGGGTAGGGGAGACCCAGTACTTC CASSQDPRVGETQYF
TRBJ1-2 TRBV19 TRBD1 - TGTGCCAGTAGCAACCAGGGACAGGGGAGCTATGGCTACACCTTC CASSNQGQGSYGYTF
TRBJ2-5 TRBV29-1 - - TGCAGCGTTGATCTTCGCGGCTCCCAAGAGACCCAGTACTTC CSVDLRGSQETQYF
TRBJ2-7 TRBV11-2 TRBD2 - TGTGCCACCTCGTTTCTAGCGGCGGGGGGAGAGCAGTACTTC CATSFLAAGGEQYF
TRBJ2-4 TRBV5-4 - - TGTGCCAGCAGCCCCATGGGGGAGAGGGGGTTTGACATTCAGTACTTC CASSPMGERGFDIQYF
TRBJ2-1 TRBV25-1 - - TGTGCCAGCAGTGTCCCGGGACACCTCAATGAGCAGTTCTTC CASSVPGHLNEQFF
TRBJ2-5 TRBV7-9 - - TGTGCCAGCAGCTTAAGAGGGTTAGGGGACCAGTACTTC CASSLRGLGDQYF